The sequence of this T cell receptor (beta chain) was determined in a study of blood T cell repertoires in COVID-19. Study-level background: The United States, Italy and Spain supplied acute and convalescent COVID-19 samples. Nucleic acid was either cDNA or gDNA, and it came from T cells, B-cell-depleted T cells, or PBMCs.

Trimming at V came to 6 bases and at J to 6 bases, leaving 11 bases not matched to a gene. Per the germline V gene, CDR1 is SGHVS and CDR2 is FQNEAQ. CDR3 length: 15 residues. In the original analysis: Reference gene primer amplification gave estimated nucleated cell counts. The table came from immunoSEQ multiplex PCR; TCRdb's copy has only in-frame clones and leaves some out. That table gives V, J and clone size, and the DNA gave D and trimming. The table has 97,000 or so clones, roughly 80% seen once. The sequencing input was peripheral blood. The TCR was taken from an elderly man with acute or convalescent COVID-19. The J gene is TRBJ2-7, the V gene TRBV7-8; 10 nucleotides line up with TRBD1. In DNA form, the CDR3 reads TGTGCCAGCAGACAACCAGGGACAGGGGCGGGCGAGCAGTACTTC. It is translated as CASRQPGTGAGEQYF.